The clone carrying this T cell receptor (beta chain) came up once. This entry comes from a study of T cell changes during pregnancy in multiple sclerosis. The germline V and J ends were trimmed by 1 base and 2 bases, with 8 bases remaining between them. The germline V gene encodes CDR1 SEHNR and CDR2 FQNEAQ (reference sequence). The CDR3 consists of 14 residues. The assay was immunoSEQ multiplex PCR, and TCRdb's table has in-frame clones only and misses some. The sample records over 65,000 clones, 80% to 95% being singletons. The rearrangement uses TRBV7-9 and TRBJ2-5, with TRBD2 as a possible D gene (5 bases). The clonotype originates from a female donor with multiple sclerosis, enrolled in a pregnancy study. The specimen comprised peripheral blood, sampled in the first trimester of pregnancy. For the CDR3, the DNA is TGTGCCAGCAGCTTAGATCTAGCTCAAGAGACCCAGTACTTC. Translated, it gives CASSLDLAQETQYF.